Presented here are 21 T cell receptor beta chains from one specimen sequenced in a study of molecular identifiers for immune sequencing clone quantification. TCRdb analysed the PCR reads with MiXCR anew, one entry per CDR3 protein. The data contain 300,000 to 350,000 distinct CDR3 sequences, about 20% of them singletons. The sample consisted of naive CD8+ T cells from blood, with Jurkat cell RNA spiked in. Subset noted: FACS-sorted CD8+CD4-CCR7+CD45RA+ naive T cells. These receptors were obtained from a human donor in good health. Some libraries in this study had Jurkat cell RNA spiked in.

The sample holds many counts of this clonotype. This chain joins TRBV7-6 and TRBJ1-5; the match to TRBD1 covers 7 bases. The junction had 7 bases not matched to a gene; V was cut back by 5 bases and J by 3 bases. The V gene's germline CDR1 is SGHVS and CDR2 FNYEAQ. The CDR3 has 15 amino acids. The CDR3 DNA reads as TGTGCCAGCAGCCAAACCACAGGGGTCAATCAGCCCCAGCATTTT. Protein product: CASSQTTGVNQPQHF.

The chain employs TRBV7-9 and TRBJ2-7; maybe TRBD1 (5 bases). The length of the CDR3 is 15 residues. V was pared by 1 base and J by 1 base, with 11 bases between. Germline V gives CDR1 SEHNR, CDR2 FQNEAQ (reference sequence). Written as DNA, the CDR3 is TGTGCCAGCAGCTTAGAGGACAAGCCTTCCTACGAGCAGTACTTC. Protein sequence: CASSLEDKPSYEQYF.

Details on this clonotype: One base away lies a much larger clone, so this may be a sequencing read error. The chain employs TRBV21-1 and TRBJ1-2. TRBV21-1 is a pseudogene. CDR3 length equals 14 residues. The CDR3 is CACSKVTDNYGYTF. The CDR3 nucleotides are TGTGCCTGCAGCAAAGTAACAGATAACTATGGCTACACCTTC.

The sample holds a few counts of this clonotype. This chain uses TRBV11-2 with TRBJ1-1, with D unclear. The V gene's germline CDR1 is SGHAT and CDR2 FQNNGV. V gave up 9 bases and J gave up 4 bases, with 21 bases separating them. The CDR3 spans 15 residues. The CDR3: CASSPQWSGSTEAFF. As DNA, the CDR3 is TGTGCCAGTTCCCCCCAATGGAGTGGGAGCACTGAAGCTTTCTTT.

Points on this clonotype: A much larger clone differs from this one at a single base, so this may be a read error. The chain employs TRBV27 and TRBJ1-1; D may be TRBD1 (5 bases). Looked up from germline, CDR1 is MNHEY and CDR2 is SMNVEV (reference sequence). The CDR3 is 13 amino acids. CDR3 bases: TGTGCCAGCAGTTTTGGGGGATGGACTGAAGCTCTCTTT. Residues: CASSFGGWTEALF.

This clonotype has a handful of counts. The chain joins TRBV4-1 to TRBJ2-5, with a weak D call TRBD1 (6 bases). Trimming pared 0 bases from V and 6 bases from J, leaving 20 bases between. Germline V gene sequence: CDR1 MGHRA, CDR2 YSYEKL. The CDR3 runs to 17 residues. CDR3 protein: CASSQDDRDTGRKTQYF. In DNA, the CDR3 is TGCGCCAGCAGCCAAGACGACCGGGACACCGGTAGAAAGACCCAGTACTTC.

This clonotype was seen repeatedly, ten times or more. This sequence joins TRBV20-1 and TRBJ2-7; tentative D call: TRBD1 (5 bases). This CDR3 region has 11 residues. Per germline, CDR1 DFQATT and CDR2 SNEGSKA (reference sequence). Trimming pared 2 bases from V and 6 bases from J, leaving 8 bases between. The CDR3 sequence is CSARLQGEQYF. CDR3 bases: TGCAGTGCTAGACTCCAGGGCGAGCAGTACTTC.

About this clonotype: Possible read error: a much larger clone is one base away. No conserved phenylalanine or tryptophan ends this CDR3, so it is likely a read error. The chain recombines TRBV25-1 with TRBJ2-5, with 11 bases fitting TRBD2. The germline V gene has CDR1 MGHDK and CDR2 SYGVNS. Trimming at V came to 3 bases and at J to 4 bases, leaving 7 bases not matched to a gene. The CDR3 runs 16 residues. The CDR3 sequence is CASSDSGRALLETQYL. Here the CDR3 DNA reads TGTGCCAGCAGTGATAGCGGGAGGGCCCTTTTAGAGACCCAGTACCTC.

This clonotype was counted at least ten times. The chain recombines TRBV2 with TRBJ1-1; 7 bases agree with TRBD1. V gave up 7 bases and J gave up 4 bases; unmatched junction bases: 3. There are 12 residues in the CDR3. The germline gives CDR1 SNHLY, CDR2 FYNNEI. The CDR3 is CASKTGTTEAFF. The CDR3 nucleotides are TGTGCCAGCAAGACAGGGACCACTGAAGCTTTCTTT.

This clonotype is a singleton in its sample. A much larger clone is a single base away; this may be a read error. This chain links TRBV6-5 with TRBJ1-1, with D maybe TRBD1 (5 bases). The CDR3 has 16 amino acids. The ends were cut back, 5 bases at V and 0 bases at J, with 16 bases in the middle. Germline V gene data show CDR1 as MNHEY and CDR2 as SVGAGI. DNA for the CDR3: TGTGCCAGCAGTCACATGGAGGGGATTATGAACACTGAAGCTTTCTTT. Translation gives CASSHMEGIMNTEAFF.

On this clonotype: A read error may explain this, as a much larger clone is one base away. V gene TRBV7-9 combines with J gene TRBJ1-4; TRBD1 aligns across 7 bases. The CDR3 sequence is 18 residues long. V dropped 5 bases and J dropped 1; count of bases not matched to a gene: 13. The germline CDR1 and CDR2 sequences are SEHNR and FQNEAQ (reference sequence). CDR3 in DNA: TGTGCCAGCAGCCCTCCCGGACAGGTGGAGGGAACTAATGAAAAACTGTTTTTT. Amino acids: CASSPPGQVEGTNEKLFF.

There are many counts of this clonotype. The chain couples TRBV7-9 to TRBJ2-2; no firm D call. This CDR3 is 14 amino acids long. CDR1 and CDR2 from the germline V gene are SEHNR and FQNEAQ (reference sequence). Trimming took off 1 base at V and 1 base at J, with 4 bases between the two ends. CDR3 in amino acids: CASSLVQNTGELFF. CDR3 DNA: TGTGCCAGCAGCTTAGTCCAGAACACCGGGGAGCTGTTTTTT.

The rearrangement uses TRBV6-5 and TRBJ1-2, with D maybe TRBD1 (5 bases). The CDR3 is made up of 13 amino acids. CDR1 is MNHEY and CDR2 is SVGAGI in the germline V gene. V was shortened by 5 bases and J by 4 bases, with 11 bases between the two germline ends. CDR3 coding DNA: TGTGCCAGCAGTGGTGGGGACGGCTATGGCTACACCTTC. The encoded protein is CASSGGDGYGYTF.

This clonotype was seen once. Without the conserved terminal phenylalanine or tryptophan, this CDR3 likely stems from a read error. This chain connects TRBV13 to TRBJ2-7; 7 nucleotides match TRBD2. V gave up 3 bases and J gave up 7 bases; unmatched junction bases: 6. The CDR3 has 13 amino acids. Germline CDR1 is PRHDT and CDR2 is FYEKMQ (reference sequence). CDR3: CASSFPSGREQYS. The CDR3 DNA sequence: TGTGCCAGCAGCTTCCCTTCCGGGAGGGAGCAGTACTCC.

The sample holds many counts of this clonotype. This chain uses TRBV19 with TRBJ2-1; a possible D gene is TRBD2 (6 bases). Germline-derived CDR1 and CDR2 are LNHDA and SQIVND (reference sequence). V lost 4 bases and J lost 9, with 16 bases in between. The CDR3 spans 14 residues. The CDR3 region has the DNA TGTGCCAGTAGTACCCTGACTAGTTCGAGTGAGCAGTTCTTC. Its protein product is CASSTLTSSSEQFF.

This clonotype appeared many times. The V call is TRBV6-5, the J call TRBJ2-1, with TRBD2 identical over 8 bases. V lost 5 bases to trimming and J lost 0 bases; unmatched junction nucleotides: 0. The CDR3 loop spans 14 amino acids. The V gene's germline CDR1 is MNHEY and CDR2 SVGAGI. CDR3: CASSREGSYNEQFF. The CDR3 nucleotides read TGTGCCAGCAGTCGGGAGGGCTCCTACAATGAGCAGTTCTTC.

This clonotype was seen ten or more times. The genes are TRBV12-3 or TRBV12-4 and TRBJ1-5; a possible D gene is TRBD1 (6 bases). The CDR3 consists of 17 residues. Trimming took off 2 bases at V and 7 bases at J, with 21 bases between the two ends. CDR3 DNA sequence: TGTGCCAGCAGTTTAAGTGTTGGGTGGGGGGCATGGCAGCCCCAGCATTTT. It yields the protein CASSLSVGWGAWQPQHF.

This clonotype was seen many times. The rearrangement links TRBV6-6 to TRBJ2-7, with a possible D match to TRBD1 (6 bases). The CDR3 sequence is 15 residues long. V lost 0 bases and J 3 bases, leaving 12 bases between the germline ends. CDR1 MNHNY and CDR2 SVGAGI come from the germline V gene (reference sequence). CDR3 sequence: CASSYSTGLLYEQYF. In nucleotides, the CDR3 is TGTGCCAGCAGTTACTCGACAGGCCTCCTCTACGAGCAGTACTTC.

In this sample, this clonotype turned up a few times. This could be a read error, since a much larger clone is one nucleotide away. The rearrangement links TRBV19 to TRBJ2-7; unclear D gene. This CDR3 has 11 amino acids. V lost 5 bases, J lost 6 bases, and 8 bases lay in between. Germline lookup yields CDR1 LNHDA and CDR2 SQIVND (reference sequence). CDR3 DNA: TGTGCCAGTAGTCCGCGCTCCGAGCAGTACTTC. Translation: CASSPRSEQYF.

There are many counts of this clonotype. The rearrangement links TRBV12-3 or TRBV12-4 to TRBJ1-1; D perhaps matches TRBD1 (6 bases). The V end was cut by 3 bases, the J end by 4 bases, with 15 bases between. CDR3 length: 15 residues. CDR3 sequence reads: CASSFSRGLGTEAFF. CDR3 in DNA: TGTGCCAGCAGTTTTAGTAGGGGGTTGGGCACTGAAGCTTTCTTT.

This clonotype was recorded at least ten times. The chain carries TRBV19 and TRBJ2-3; TRBD2 agrees at 14 bases. J lost 5 bases, V lost 7 bases, and 5 bases had no gene match. CDR1 is LNHDA and CDR2 is SQIVND in the germline V gene (reference sequence). CDR3 length: 15 amino acids. In nucleotides, the CDR3 is TGTGCCAGTACTGGGACTAGCGGGGGTTTAGATACGCAGTATTTT. Residues: CASTGTSGGLDTQYF.